This TCR beta chain was observed in a study of T cell responses to AZD1222 COVID-19 vaccine. Study-wide results and caveats: Among vaccine-associated CD4 TCRs, coverage spanned spike, with dominance at 160-218 and 743-854. Repertoire samples came only from after the peak T cell response. Seropositive at baseline were only six AZD1222 recipients. Spike-specific TCRs gained breadth and depth after people received two AZD1222 doses.

TCRdb keeps only in-frame clones here, not all; method: immunoSEQ multiplex PCR. This table has about 100,000 clones, about 86% appearing once. In the case of this clone: The antigen remains unidentified.

This CDR3 region has 15 residues. The ends were cut back, 4 bases at V and 10 bases at J, with 23 bases in the middle. Germline loops: CDR1 SGDLS, CDR2 YYNGEE. This rearrangement joins TRBV9 to TRBJ1-1; D unresolved. The receptor was isolated from an adult in good health. Sequencing was performed on peripheral blood, taken on day 0 of AZD1222 vaccination. CDR3 region: CASSLGGIKVNRAFF. The CDR3 DNA sequence: TGTGCCAGCAGCCTTGGTGGGATTAAGGTTAATAGAGCTTTCTTT.